The clone carrying this T cell receptor beta chain was recorded only once. The data were produced by immunoSEQ multiplex PCR, yet TCRdb's version contains in-frame clones alone and is incomplete. The data contain 700,000 or so clones, approximately 85% of them seen just once; the ten biggest clones take up around 0.0099%. The data were taken from a study of shared T cell receptors in the human thymus. This sample was also put to use in a study of human thymus T cells.

The sample comprised thymocytes. This TCR was recovered from a girl in the first two years of life with a congenital heart defect.

Written as DNA, the CDR3 is TGTGCCAGCAGCGTAGAGCCGGGGAGCGACTACGAGCAGTACTTC. It is translated as CASSVEPGSDYEQYF. The V gene is TRBV9, the J gene TRBJ2-7; a possible D gene is TRBD2 (5 bases). Germline CDR1 is SGDLS and CDR2 is YYNGEE. CDR3 length: 15 residues. Trimming shortened V by 0 bases and J by 3 bases, and 13 bases separated the two germline ends.